This T cell receptor beta chain originates from a study of CD8 T cells in ankylosing spondylitis. Per the germline V gene, CDR1 is MNHNS and CDR2 is SASEGT. The CDR3 is 16 amino acids. V lost 5 bases, J lost 4 bases, and 11 bases stayed unmatched. TCRdb itself ran the 5' RACE reads through MiXCR, one entry per CDR3 protein. This table holds roughly 280,000 distinct CDR3 sequences, 20% found once. The sample holds a few counts of this clonotype. The antigen is undetermined. Study-level findings and limits: Reported data indicate significant enrichment of disease-linked clones within matched ankylosing spondylitis synovial fluid.

Sample: blood, either unsorted or a sorted T cell fraction (not recorded which). The chain uses TRBV6-1 and TRBJ1-5; 7 nucleotides align to TRBD1. This TCR derives from a male donor with ankylosing spondylitis or in good health (not recorded which). The CDR3 is CASSPPGQLKNQPQHF. The DNA of the CDR3 is TGTGCCAGCAGTCCCCCGGGACAGCTAAAGAATCAGCCCCAGCATTTT.